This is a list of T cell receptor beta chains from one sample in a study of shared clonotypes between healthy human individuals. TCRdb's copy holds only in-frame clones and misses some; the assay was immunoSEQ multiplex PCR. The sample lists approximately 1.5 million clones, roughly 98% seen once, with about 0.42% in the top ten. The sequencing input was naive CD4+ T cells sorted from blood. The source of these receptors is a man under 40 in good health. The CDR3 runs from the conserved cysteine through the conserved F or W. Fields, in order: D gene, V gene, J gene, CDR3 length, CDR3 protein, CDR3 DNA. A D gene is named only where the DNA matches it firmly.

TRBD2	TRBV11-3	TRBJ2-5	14	CASSKTSGQETQYF	TGTGCCAGCAGCAAAACTAGCGGCCAAGAGACCCAGTACTTC
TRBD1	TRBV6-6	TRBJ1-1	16	CASIKDRGVLDTEAFF	TGTGCCAGCATTAAAGACAGGGGAGTTTTAGACACTGAAGCTTTCTTT
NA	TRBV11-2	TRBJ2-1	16	CASSLGYSALNNEQFF	TGTGCCAGCAGCTTAGGATATTCTGCGCTCAATAATGAGCAGTTCTTC
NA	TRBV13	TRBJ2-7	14	CASSFGLTSYEQYF	TGTGCCAGCAGCTTTGGACTGACCTCCTACGAGCAGTACTTC
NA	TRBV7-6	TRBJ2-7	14	CASSLAGAIDEQYF	TGTGCCAGCAGCTTAGCGGGAGCAATAGACGAGCAGTACTTC
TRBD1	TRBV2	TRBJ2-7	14	CATYRGQGSYEQYF	TGTGCCACCTATAGGGGACAGGGGTCCTACGAGCAGTACTTC
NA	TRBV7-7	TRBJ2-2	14	CASSVGRLTGELFF	TGTGCCAGCAGTGTCGGACGGCTCACCGGGGAGCTGTTTTTT
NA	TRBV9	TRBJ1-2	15	CASSVEVSGVYGYTF	TGTGCCAGCAGCGTAGAGGTGTCGGGGGTCTATGGCTACACCTTC
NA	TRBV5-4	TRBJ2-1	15	CASSLPGQLGNEQFF	TGTGCCAGCAGCTTGCCCGGACAACTAGGCAATGAGCAGTTCTTC
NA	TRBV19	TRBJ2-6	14	CASSGSSGANVLTF	TGTGCCAGTAGTGGGAGCTCTGGGGCCAACGTCCTGACTTTC